Sequencing of this TCR beta chain was carried out in a study of T cell changes during pregnancy in multiple sclerosis. TCRdb's copy holds only in-frame clones and misses some; the assay was immunoSEQ multiplex PCR. The table has 30,000 to 35,000 clones, 90% seen once; the top ten hold about 12%. The CDR3 covers 13 residues. Trimming pared 7 bases from V and 8 bases from J, leaving 17 bases between. The germline V gene encodes CDR1 SNHLY and CDR2 FYNNEI. The V and J genes are TRBV2 and TRBJ1-2, with no clear D. The TCR comes from a female donor with multiple sclerosis, enrolled in a pregnancy study. The sample in question was CD8+ T cells from peripheral blood mononuclear cells, obtained in the first trimester of pregnancy. CDR3 coding DNA: TGTGCCAGCAAGAGGTTCGGGTTGAAAGGCTACACCTTC. It specifies CASKRFGLKGYTF.